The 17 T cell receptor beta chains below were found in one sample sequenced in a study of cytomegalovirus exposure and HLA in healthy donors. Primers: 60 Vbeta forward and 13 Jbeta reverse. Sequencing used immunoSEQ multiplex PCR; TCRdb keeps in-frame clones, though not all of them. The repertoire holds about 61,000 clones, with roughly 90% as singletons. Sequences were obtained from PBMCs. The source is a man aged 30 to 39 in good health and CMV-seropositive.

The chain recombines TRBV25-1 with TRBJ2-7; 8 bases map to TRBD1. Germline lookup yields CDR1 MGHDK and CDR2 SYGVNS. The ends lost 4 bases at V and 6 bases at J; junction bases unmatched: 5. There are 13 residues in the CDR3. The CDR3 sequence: CASSASGGIEQYF. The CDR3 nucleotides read TGTGCCAGCAGTGCTTCAGGGGGCATCGAGCAGTACTTC.

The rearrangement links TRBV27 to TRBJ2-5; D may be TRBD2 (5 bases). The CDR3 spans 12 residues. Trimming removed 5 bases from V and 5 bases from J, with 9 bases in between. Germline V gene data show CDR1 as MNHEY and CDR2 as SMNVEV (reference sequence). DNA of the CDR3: TGTGCCAGCAGTATCGAGGGTGAGACCCAGTACTTC. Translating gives CASSIEGETQYF.

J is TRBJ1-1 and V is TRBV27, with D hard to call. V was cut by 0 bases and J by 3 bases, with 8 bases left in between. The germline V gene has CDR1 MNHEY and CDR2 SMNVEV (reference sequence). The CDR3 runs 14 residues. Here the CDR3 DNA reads TGTGCCAGCAGTTTATCCAACACAGACACTGAAGCTTTCTTT. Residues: CASSLSNTDTEAFF.

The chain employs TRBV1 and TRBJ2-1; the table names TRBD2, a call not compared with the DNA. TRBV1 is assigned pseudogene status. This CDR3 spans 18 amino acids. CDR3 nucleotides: TGCACCAGCAGCCAAGATAAGCGCGGGACTAGCGCATACAATGAGCAGTTCTTC. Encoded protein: CTSSQDKRGTSAYNEQFF.

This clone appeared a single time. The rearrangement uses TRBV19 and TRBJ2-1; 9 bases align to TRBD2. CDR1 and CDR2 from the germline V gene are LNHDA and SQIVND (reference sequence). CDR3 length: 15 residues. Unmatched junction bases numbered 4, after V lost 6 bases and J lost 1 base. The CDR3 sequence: CASSSSGVSYNEQFF. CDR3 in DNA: TGTGCCAGTAGCTCTAGCGGGGTATCCTACAATGAGCAGTTCTTC. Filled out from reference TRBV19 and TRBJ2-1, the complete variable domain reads DGGITQSPKYLFRKEGQNVTLSCEQNLNHDAMYWYRQDPGQGLRLIYYSQIVNDFQKGDIAEGYSVSREKKESFPLTVTSAQKNPTAFYLCASSSSGVSYNEQFFGPGTRLTVL.

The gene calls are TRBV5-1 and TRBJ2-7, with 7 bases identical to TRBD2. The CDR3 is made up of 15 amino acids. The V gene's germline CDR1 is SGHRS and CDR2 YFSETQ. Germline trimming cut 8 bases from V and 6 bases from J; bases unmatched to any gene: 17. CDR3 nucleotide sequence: TGCGCCAGTCAGCTCGTGGCTAGCGGAAGTCGCGAGCAGTACTTC. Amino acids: CASQLVASGSREQYF. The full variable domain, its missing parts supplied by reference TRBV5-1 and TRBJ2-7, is KAGVTQTPRYLIKTRGQQVTLSCSPISGHRSVSWYQQTPGQGLQFLFEYFSETQRNKGNFPGRFSGRQFSNSRSEMNVSTLELGDSALYLCASQLVASGSREQYFGPGTRLTVT.

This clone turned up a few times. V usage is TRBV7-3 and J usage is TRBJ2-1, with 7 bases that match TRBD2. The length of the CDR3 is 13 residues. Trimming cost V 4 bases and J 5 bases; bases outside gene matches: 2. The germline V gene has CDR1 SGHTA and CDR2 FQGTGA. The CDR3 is CASSSGTNNEQFF. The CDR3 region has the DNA TGTGCCAGCAGCTCCGGGACTAACAATGAGCAGTTCTTC.

The CDR3 region is CASTANVGGEQYF. The CDR3, as DNA: TGTGCCAGCACCGCAAACGTGGGCGGGGAGCAGTACTTC. The chain joins TRBV6-5 to TRBJ2-7; D is perhaps TRBD2 (5 bases). Germline V gene sequence: CDR1 MNHEY, CDR2 SVGAGI. The V end lost 7 bases, the J end lost 7 bases, and 17 bases lay between the germline ends. This CDR3 is built from 13 residues.

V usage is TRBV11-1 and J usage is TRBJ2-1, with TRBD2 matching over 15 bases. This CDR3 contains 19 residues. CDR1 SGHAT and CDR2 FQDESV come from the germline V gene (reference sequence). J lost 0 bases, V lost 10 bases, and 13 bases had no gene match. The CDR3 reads CATRGLAGGPLSSYNEQFF. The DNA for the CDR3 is TGTGCCACCCGAGGACTAGCGGGAGGGCCTTTGAGCTCCTACAATGAGCAGTTCTTC.

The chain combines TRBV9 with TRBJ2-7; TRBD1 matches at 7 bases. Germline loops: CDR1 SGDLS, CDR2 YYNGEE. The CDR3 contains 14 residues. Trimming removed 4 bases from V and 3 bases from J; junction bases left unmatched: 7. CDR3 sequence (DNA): TGTGCCAGCAGCTCCCGGGACAGCGACTACGAGCAGTACTTC. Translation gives CASSSRDSDYEQYF.

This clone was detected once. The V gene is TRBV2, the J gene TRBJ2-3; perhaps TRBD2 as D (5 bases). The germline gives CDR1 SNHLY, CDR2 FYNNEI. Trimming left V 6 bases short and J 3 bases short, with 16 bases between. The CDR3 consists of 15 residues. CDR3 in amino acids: CASSIYGKGTDTQYF. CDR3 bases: TGTGCCAGCAGCATTTACGGGAAAGGGACAGATACGCAGTATTTT.

CDR3 region: CASSNRGSRYTIYF. The DNA of the CDR3 is TGTGCCAGCAGTAACCGGGGGAGCCGGTACACCATATATTTT. J is TRBJ1-3 and V is TRBV28, with a possible D match to TRBD1 (5 bases). Between the trimmed V and J ends, which lost 5 bases and 8 bases, there was a span of 16 bases. CDR1 is MDHEN, CDR2 SYDVKM, per germline. The CDR3 length is 14 residues. The entire variable domain, with the rest obtained from reference TRBV28 and TRBJ1-3, is as follows: DVKVTQSSRYLVKRTGEKVFLECVQDMDHENMFWYRQDPGLGLRLIYFSYDVKMKEKGDIPEGYSVSREKKERFSLILESASTNQTSMYLCASSNRGSRYTIYFGEGSWLTVV.

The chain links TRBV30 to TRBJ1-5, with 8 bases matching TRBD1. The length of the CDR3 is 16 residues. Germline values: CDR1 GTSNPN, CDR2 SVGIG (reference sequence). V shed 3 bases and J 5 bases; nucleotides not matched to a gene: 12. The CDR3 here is CAWSLSDRGTDQPQHF. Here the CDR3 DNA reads TGTGCCTGGAGCCTCTCCGACAGGGGAACTGATCAGCCCCAGCATTTT. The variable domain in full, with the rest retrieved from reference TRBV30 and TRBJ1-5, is SQTIHQWPATLVQPVGSPLSLECTVEGTSNPNLYWYRQAAGRGLQLLFYSVGIGQISSEVPQNLSASRPQDRQFILSSKKLLLSDSGFYLCAWSLSDRGTDQPQHFGDGTRLSIL.

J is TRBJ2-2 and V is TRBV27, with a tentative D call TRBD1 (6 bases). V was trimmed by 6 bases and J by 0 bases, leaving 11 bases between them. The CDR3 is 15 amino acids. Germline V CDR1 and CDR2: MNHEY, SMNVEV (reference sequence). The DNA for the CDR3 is TGTGCCAGCAGATCCGGGACAACGAACACCGGGGAGCTGTTTTTT. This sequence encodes CASRSGTTNTGELFF.

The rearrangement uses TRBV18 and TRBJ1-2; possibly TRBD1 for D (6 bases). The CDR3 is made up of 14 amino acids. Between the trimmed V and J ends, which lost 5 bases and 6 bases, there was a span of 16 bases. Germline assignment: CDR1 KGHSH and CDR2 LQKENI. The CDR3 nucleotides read TGTGCCAGCTCAGCTGACAGGTTCCTGGATGGCTACACCTTC. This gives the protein CASSADRFLDGYTF.

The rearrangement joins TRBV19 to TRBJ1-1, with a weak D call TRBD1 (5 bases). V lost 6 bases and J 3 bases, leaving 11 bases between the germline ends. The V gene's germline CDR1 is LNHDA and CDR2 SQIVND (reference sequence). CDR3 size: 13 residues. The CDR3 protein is CASRPGKDTEAFF. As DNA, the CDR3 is TGTGCCAGTAGGCCAGGGAAGGACACTGAAGCTTTCTTT.

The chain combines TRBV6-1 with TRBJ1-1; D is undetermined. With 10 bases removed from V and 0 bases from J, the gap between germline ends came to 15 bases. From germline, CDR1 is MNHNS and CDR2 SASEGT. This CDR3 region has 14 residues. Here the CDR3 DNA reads TGTGCCACGGAAGAGGCCGCTATGAACACTGAAGCTTTCTTT. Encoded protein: CATEEAAMNTEAFF.